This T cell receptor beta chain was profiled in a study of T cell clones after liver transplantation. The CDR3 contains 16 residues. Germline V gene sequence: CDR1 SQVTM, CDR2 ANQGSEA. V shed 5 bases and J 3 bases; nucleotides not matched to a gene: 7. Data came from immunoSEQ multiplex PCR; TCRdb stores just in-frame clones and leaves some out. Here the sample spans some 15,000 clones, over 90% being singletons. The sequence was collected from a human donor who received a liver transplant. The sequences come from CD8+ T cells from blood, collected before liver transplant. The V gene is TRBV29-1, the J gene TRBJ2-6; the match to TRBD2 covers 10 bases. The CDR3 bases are TGCAGCGTTCTTACTAGCGGGGAGCATGGGGCCAACGTCCTGACTTTC. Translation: CSVLTSGEHGANVLTF.